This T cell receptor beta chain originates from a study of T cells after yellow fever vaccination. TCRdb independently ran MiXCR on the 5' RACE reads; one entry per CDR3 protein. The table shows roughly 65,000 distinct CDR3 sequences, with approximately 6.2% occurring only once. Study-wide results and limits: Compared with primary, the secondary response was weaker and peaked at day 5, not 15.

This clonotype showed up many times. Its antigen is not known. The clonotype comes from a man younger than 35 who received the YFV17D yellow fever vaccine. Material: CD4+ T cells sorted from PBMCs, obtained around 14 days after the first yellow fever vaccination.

This chain's CDR3 is CAWSVNRARTEAFF. In nucleotides, the CDR3 is TGTGCCTGGAGTGTTAACAGGGCGCGGACTGAAGCTTTCTTT. The chain carries TRBV30 and TRBJ1-1; D is possibly TRBD1 (6 bases). Trimming shortened V by 0 bases and J by 5 bases, and 13 bases separated the two germline ends. The CDR3 is 14 residues long. Germline CDR1 reads GTSNPN; CDR2 reads SVGIG (reference sequence). Supplemented by reference TRBV30 and TRBJ1-1, the full variable domain reads SQTIHQWPATLVQPVGSPLSLECTVEGTSNPNLYWYRQAAGRGLQLLFYSVGIGQISSEVPQNLSASRPQDRQFILSSKKLLLSDSGFYLCAWSVNRARTEAFFGQGTRLTVV.